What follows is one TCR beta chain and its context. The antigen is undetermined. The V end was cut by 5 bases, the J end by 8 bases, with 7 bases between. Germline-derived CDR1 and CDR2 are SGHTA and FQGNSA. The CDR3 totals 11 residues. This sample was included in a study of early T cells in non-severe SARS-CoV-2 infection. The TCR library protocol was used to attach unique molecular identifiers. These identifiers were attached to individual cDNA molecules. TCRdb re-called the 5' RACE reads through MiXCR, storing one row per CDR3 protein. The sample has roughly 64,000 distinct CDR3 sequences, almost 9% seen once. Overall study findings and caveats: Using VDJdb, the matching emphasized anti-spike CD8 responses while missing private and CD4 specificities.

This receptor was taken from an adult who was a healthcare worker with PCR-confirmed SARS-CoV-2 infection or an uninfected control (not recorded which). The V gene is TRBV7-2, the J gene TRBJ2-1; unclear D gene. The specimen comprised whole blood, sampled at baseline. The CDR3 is CASSRLYEQFF. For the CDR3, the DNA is TGTGCCAGCAGCCGCCTCTATGAGCAGTTCTTC. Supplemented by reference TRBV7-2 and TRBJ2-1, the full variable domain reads GAGVSQSPSNKVTEKGKDVELRCDPISGHTALYWYRQSLGQGLEFLIYFQGNSAPDKSGLPSDRFSAERTGGSVSTLTIQRTQQEDSAVYLCASSRLYEQFFGPGTRLTVL.